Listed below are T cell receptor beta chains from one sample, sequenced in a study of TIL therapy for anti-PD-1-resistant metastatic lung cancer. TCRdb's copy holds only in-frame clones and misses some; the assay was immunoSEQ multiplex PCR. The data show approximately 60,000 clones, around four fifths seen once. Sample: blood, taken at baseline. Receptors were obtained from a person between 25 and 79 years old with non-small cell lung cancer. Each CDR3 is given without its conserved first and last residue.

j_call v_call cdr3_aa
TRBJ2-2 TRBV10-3 AISERQGPGELF
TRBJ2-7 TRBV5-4 ASSPWDRAYEQY
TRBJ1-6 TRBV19 ASNRGLFNSPLH
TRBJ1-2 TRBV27 ASRDYAGYT
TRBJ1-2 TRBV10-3 AGRTGYNPYGYT
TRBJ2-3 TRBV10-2 ASRTSATDTQY
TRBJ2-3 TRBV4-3 ASSQDLRAGVGTDTQY
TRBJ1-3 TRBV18 ASSPTTDGNTIY
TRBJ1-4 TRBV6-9 ASSQGGPTTNEKLF
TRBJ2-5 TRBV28 ASSPTSGSRETQY
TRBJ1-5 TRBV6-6 ASSYRDINQPQH
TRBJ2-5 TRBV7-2 ASSPLYQETQY
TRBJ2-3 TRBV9 ASSVDTGGTDTQY
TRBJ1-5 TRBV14 ASSQGTHYSNQPQH
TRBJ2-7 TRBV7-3 ASSSGTGGYEQY
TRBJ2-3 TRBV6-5 ASRGTSARDTQY
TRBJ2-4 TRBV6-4 ASRSKPGRGIGLAKNIQY
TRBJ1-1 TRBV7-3 ASTGGHEAF
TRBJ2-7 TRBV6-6 ASKLIDRGSNEQY
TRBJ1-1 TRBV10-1 ASSESMTGIAEAF
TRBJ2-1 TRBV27 ASTPAGLAGGDLEQF
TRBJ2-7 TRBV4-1 ASSQLPGQGYYEQY
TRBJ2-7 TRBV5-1 ASSPPGQGSGRSHEQY
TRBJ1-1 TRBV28 ASNPFGSLPEAF
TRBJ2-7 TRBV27 ASSLLAGSSYEQY
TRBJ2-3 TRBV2 ASFKDSYTDTQY
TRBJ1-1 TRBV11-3 ASSLGRGRPSEAF
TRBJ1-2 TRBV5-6 ASSLFPGGQGYGYT
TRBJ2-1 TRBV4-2 ASSPLGLAGGSYNEQF
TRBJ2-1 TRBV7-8 ASSLGVGLNNEQF
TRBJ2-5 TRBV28 ASSLGTSGGQETQY
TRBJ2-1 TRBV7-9 ASSQTGESYNEQF
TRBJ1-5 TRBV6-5 ASSRTDTQPQH
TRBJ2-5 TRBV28 ASSPGGASGEETQY
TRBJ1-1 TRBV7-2 ASSQQENTEAF
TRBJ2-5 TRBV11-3 ASSLGETQY
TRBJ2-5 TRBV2 AGNRGQETQY
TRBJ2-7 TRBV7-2 ASSQASRDGQY
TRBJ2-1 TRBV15 ATSNDSGSSYNEQF
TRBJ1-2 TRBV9 ASSVETGNYGYT
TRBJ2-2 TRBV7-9 ASSPGQGLPGELF
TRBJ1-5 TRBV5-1 ASSLGQGGQPQH
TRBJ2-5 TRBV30 AWSVCGKETQY
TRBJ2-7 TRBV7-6 ASSLPSGRPSYEQY
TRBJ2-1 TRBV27 ASSGKAGALYNEQF
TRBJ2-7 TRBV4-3 ASSQKRVSEQY
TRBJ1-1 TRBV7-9 ASTLGNTEAF
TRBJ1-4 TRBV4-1 ASSQGIPGTNEKLF
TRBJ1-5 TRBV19 ASSIDPEQPQH
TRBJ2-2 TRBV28 ASSLRGDTGELF
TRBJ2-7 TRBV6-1 ASSGTRGTGHGEQY